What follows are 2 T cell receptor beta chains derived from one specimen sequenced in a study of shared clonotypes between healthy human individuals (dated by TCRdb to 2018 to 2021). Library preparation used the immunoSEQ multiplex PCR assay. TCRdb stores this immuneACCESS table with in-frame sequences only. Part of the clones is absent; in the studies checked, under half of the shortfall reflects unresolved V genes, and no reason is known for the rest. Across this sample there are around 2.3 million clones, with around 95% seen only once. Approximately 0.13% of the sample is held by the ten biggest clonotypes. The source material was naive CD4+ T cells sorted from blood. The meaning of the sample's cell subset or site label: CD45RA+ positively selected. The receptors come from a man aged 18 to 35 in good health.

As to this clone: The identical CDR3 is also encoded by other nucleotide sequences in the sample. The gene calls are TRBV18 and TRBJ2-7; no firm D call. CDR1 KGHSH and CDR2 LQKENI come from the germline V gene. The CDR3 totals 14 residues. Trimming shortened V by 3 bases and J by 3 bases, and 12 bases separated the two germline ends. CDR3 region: CASSPLAGVYEQYF. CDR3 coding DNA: TGTGCCAGCTCACCCTTAGCTGGGGTCTACGAGCAGTACTTC.

The CDR3 sequence: CASSSGLAGVDTGELFF. As DNA, the CDR3 is TGTGCCAGCAGCTCGGGACTAGCGGGAGTAGACACCGGGGAGCTGTTTTTT. V is TRBV5-4 and J is TRBJ2-2, with 14 bases fitting TRBD2. V shed 3 bases and J 3 bases; nucleotides not matched to a gene: 4. Germline CDR1 reads SGHNT; CDR2 reads YYREEE (reference sequence). CDR3 length: 17 residues.